This T cell receptor beta chain was identified during a study of beta chain features in type 1 diabetes. Study findings and constraints: Comparison showed that naive, central memory and Treg TCRB repertoires appeared more similar among patients than among healthy donors. The study found fewer insertions and more deletions at VDJ junctions in type 1 diabetes patients.

V lost 4 bases, J lost 4 bases, and 11 bases lay in between. Germline values: CDR1 SGHRS, CDR2 YFSETQ. The CDR3 is 13 residues long. Investigators reverse transcribed all isolated RNA, so they sequenced expressed TCRB transcripts. Assay: immunoSEQ multiplex PCR; the TCRdb copy retains only in-frame clones and omits some. This sample has some 150,000 clones, with about a tenth found just once. This clone appeared a few times. The antigen remains undetermined. Sorting based on CD45RO/CCR7/CD25/CD127/CD95/CD27 separated CD4+ naive, central memory, regulatory and stem cell-like memory cells. The sample consisted of central memory CD4+ T cells from blood. The source of this sequence is a woman aged 40 to 50 in good health. The chain joins TRBV5-1 to TRBJ1-1; D is ambiguous. CDR3 coding DNA: TGCGCCAGCAGCCCCGGAGTGGGCACTGAAGCTTTCTTT. Its translation: CASSPGVGTEAFF.